This TCR beta chain was documented in a study of blood T cells in healthy people across ages. Primers used in a second PCR of roughly 6 to 11 cycles were a sample-barcoded 5' primer and a J-beta primer mix. The template-switch adaptor was a 5' adaptor with 12 random nucleotides. It tagged each cDNA molecule. From the 5' RACE reads, TCRdb called clonotypes with MiXCR, one entry per CDR3 protein. The profile shows some 1,500,000 distinct CDR3 sequences, approximately 43% of them singletons. The receptor was derived from a woman aged 18-29 years in good health. Source material: blood.

CDR3 bases: TGTGCCAGCAGCCCCCCTCCCGAGGGAGGAGGCTACACCTTC. It codes for CASSPPPEGGGYTF. This chain uses TRBV6-6 with TRBJ1-2; unclear D gene. The CDR3 runs to 14 residues. V was clipped by 6 bases and J by 8 bases, with 19 bases between them. CDR1 is MNHNY and CDR2 is SVGAGI in the germline V gene (reference sequence).